This T cell receptor beta chain was captured in a study of cytomegalovirus exposure and HLA in healthy donors (dated by TCRdb to the late 2010s). Study-level background: A later analysis indicated that the 130 or so validation repertoires were generated on the platform also employed for the 700 or so repertoires of the first cohort. The study aimed to test whether cataloging public T cell receptors could reveal signatures of past pathogen exposure. High-throughput TCR immunosequencing, statistical association of individual TCRs with disease status, and machine learning were combined to predict cytomegalovirus infection status. Along with the approximately 620-subject first cohort, a separate validation cohort of some 130 different subjects was used.

Receptor amplification or capture employed the immunoSEQ multiplex PCR assay. Per the authors' processing: To diagnose cytomegalovirus status from the catalog of TCR beta chain sequences, a statistical classification framework was built. Held by TCRdb, this immuneACCESS table contains in-frame sequences only and omits some clones. Under half of the omission traces to an unresolved V gene where checked; the cause of the rest is unknown. The V and J calls and clone size were taken over from that table, and D and trimming were inferred from the DNA. For this sample the table gives 40,000 to 55,000 clones, of which 93% were detected only once. In total, the top ten clones hold 2.1% of the sample. As for this clone: Its target antigen remains unknown. No much larger clone is present one base from it, and per-base qualities are unavailable.

The donors belonged to the validation cohort of about 110 subjects, which was separate from the roughly 670-subject first cohort. CDR1 is given as SGHTA and CDR2 as FQGTGA, both from the germline V gene. CDR3 length: 19 amino acids, cysteine to phenylalanine. The kept DNA is CDR3 alone, 57 bases in frame from the first base. V loses 5 bases at its end and J loses 3 bases; junction bases beyond the gene matches: 18. What the study reported, not specific to this receptor: Three of the identified cytomegalovirus-associated TCR beta chains were confirmed in vitro to be specific for cytomegalovirus antigens. A total of 150 to 200 TCR beta chains were listed by the study as associated with cytomegalovirus. Across donors, most TCR sequences were observed very rarely, whereas some public TCRs were present in many individuals. The classifier was reported to diagnose cytomegalovirus status with high specificity and sensitivity in both the original cohort and the validation cohort. Of the cluster scores, roughly 95% were above 0 in a later analysis, which found that TCRs clustered in the first cohort also tended to co-occur in the 120 or so validation repertoires. According to the authors, the approach could potentially be generalized to other disease states and immunological phenotypes. The validation cohort had no HLA typing available for a later analysis, so co-occurrence within that cohort was assessed over all 120 or so repertoires.

This receptor was identified in a woman aged 18-29 years in good health and CMV-seronegative. The sequenced sample was PBMCs. Recombination joined TRBV7-3 with TRBJ1-1; 10 nucleotides in the junction match TRBD1. This receptor has the CDR3 CASSTKVIGDRGSDTEAFF. The DNA reads TGTGCCAGCAGCACAAAGGTGATCGGGGACAGGGGATCTGACACTGAAGCTTTCTTT.